This record covers a single TCR beta chain. The data were obtained in a study of blood T cell repertoires in COVID-19. As for the study in general: Collection of acute and convalescent COVID-19 samples took place in the United States, Italy and Spain.

As originally analysed: Estimates of nucleated cell counts were drawn from the amplification of reference gene primers. The protocol was immunoSEQ multiplex PCR, while the TCRdb copy is restricted to in-frame clones and leaves out a portion. The DNA was the basis for D and trimming; V, J and clone size are from that table. The profile shows about 120,000 clones, just under 80% of them singletons. Germline V lookup: CDR1 LNHDA, CDR2 SQIVND (reference sequence). This CDR3 is built from 13 residues. The J segment lost 0 bases and the V segment lost 8 bases, leaving 1 base of the junction unmatched. The sequenced sample was peripheral blood. The V and J genes are TRBV19 and TRBJ2-7; 10 bases line up with TRBD1. The clonotype originates from a man between 60 and 75 years old with active or convalescent COVID-19. CDR3 sequence reads: CASGTGASYEQYF. The CDR3 DNA follows: TGTGCCAGTGGGACAGGGGCCTCCTACGAGCAGTACTTC.